This entry lists 20 T cell receptor beta chains sequenced from one sample in a study of T cell responses to AZD1222 COVID-19 vaccine. Data came from immunoSEQ multiplex PCR; TCRdb stores just in-frame clones and leaves some out. Among about 99,000 clones, around 90% were seen once, and the ten largest hold 10% to 15%. Specimen: peripheral blood, collected on day 0 of AZD1222 vaccination. Receptor source: an adult in good health.

Worth noting for this clone: A read error may explain this, as a much larger clone is one base away. The genes are TRBV9 and TRBJ2-3; weak D call: TRBD2 (5 bases). Germline-derived CDR1 and CDR2 are SGDLS and YYNGEE. The CDR3 length is 13 residues. V shed 2 bases and J shed 1 base, with 5 bases lying between them. The CDR3 region has the DNA TGTGCCAGCAGCGTCGGGGGCACAGATACGCAGTATTTT. Encoded protein: CASSVGGTDTQYF.

This clone occurred a few times. The chain couples TRBV4-1 to TRBJ1-1, with TRBD1 identical over 9 bases. Germline CDR1 is MGHRA and CDR2 is YSYEKL. The CDR3 is 15 residues long. The V and J ends lost 4 bases and 5 bases, in that order; junction bases with no gene match: 8. CDR3 nucleotides: TGCGCCAGCAGCCTCCGGGACAGGGAGGGGACTGAAGCTTTCTTT. Its translation: CASSLRDREGTEAFF.

This chain uses TRBV9 with TRBJ1-6; D gene uncertain. Germline loops: CDR1 SGDLS, CDR2 YYNGEE. CDR3 size: 16 residues. V gave up 4 bases and J gave up 5 bases, with 16 bases separating them. The DNA of the CDR3 is TGTGCCAGCAGCATAGACCTGATAGGGAATAATTCACCCCTCCACTTT. Residues: CASSIDLIGNNSPLHF.

This chain connects TRBV7-9 to TRBJ1-1; a weak D match, TRBD1 (6 bases). V lost 5 bases and J lost 6, with 13 bases in between. CDR3 length equals 13 residues. CDR1 and CDR2 (germline): SEHNR, FQNEAQ (reference sequence). CDR3: CASSLSRTAEAFF. CDR3 in DNA: TGTGCCAGCAGCCTGTCCCGGACAGCTGAAGCTTTCTTT.

The chain has TRBV2 and TRBJ1-2; 7 bases are a match to TRBD1. The length of the CDR3 is 13 residues. Germline CDR1 reads SNHLY; CDR2 reads FYNNEI. Trimming took 6 bases from V and 8 from J; bases not matched to a gene: 9. The chain's CDR3 is CASSPGTALGYTF. In DNA, the CDR3 is TGTGCCAGCAGCCCCGGGACAGCGCTAGGCTACACCTTC.

This chain links TRBV3-1 (or the pseudogene TRBV3-2) with TRBJ2-3; 7 nucleotides match TRBD2. V shed 1 base and J 0 bases; nucleotides not matched to a gene: 1. Germline assignment: CDR1 LGHDT and CDR2 YNNKEL (reference sequence). This CDR3 comprises 15 residues. Here the CDR3 reads CASSQVGGSTDTQYF. CDR3 bases: TGTGCCAGCAGCCAAGTGGGGGGGAGCACAGATACGCAGTATTTT.

The V call is TRBV5-1, the J call TRBJ2-7; 7 bases line up with TRBD2. V lost 4 bases and J lost 3; bases outside the gene matches: 19. Per the germline V gene, CDR1 is SGHRS and CDR2 is YFSETQ. The CDR3 consists of 18 residues. In nucleotides, the CDR3 is TGCGCCAGCAGCCCGACCCTCCGGGCGGGAGTCGGTAACTACGAGCAGTACTTC. Amino acids: CASSPTLRAGVGNYEQYF.

The chain is built from TRBV7-8 and TRBJ2-7; D might be TRBD2 (5 bases). The CDR3 length is 14 residues. Trimming pared 5 bases from V and 2 bases from J, leaving 13 bases between. CDR1 SGHVS and CDR2 FQNEAQ come from the germline V gene. The CDR3 here is CASSGSGGAYEQYF. DNA of the CDR3: TGTGCCAGCAGCGGATCTGGAGGCGCCTACGAGCAGTACTTC.

This clone was detected a few times. This chain connects TRBV7-2 to TRBJ1-1; 7 bases match TRBD1. The germline gives CDR1 SGHTA, CDR2 FQGNSA. This CDR3 region has 14 residues. J gave up 4 bases and V 5 bases, and 7 bases lay outside the gene matches. The CDR3 loop is CASSDRARSTEAFF. CDR3 bases: TGTGCCAGCAGCGACAGGGCCCGAAGCACTGAAGCTTTCTTT.

J is TRBJ1-1 and V is TRBV19, with a possible D match to TRBD1 (6 bases). Germline V gene data show CDR1 as LNHDA and CDR2 as SQIVND (reference sequence). Trimming removed 7 bases at V and 1 base at J, with 13 bases between. The CDR3 runs 14 residues. The CDR3 bases are TGTGCCAGTACCGAGGACAGCCCGAACACTGAAGCTTTCTTT. Translation: CASTEDSPNTEAFF. The full variable domain, completed using reference TRBV19 and TRBJ1-1, is DGGITQSPKYLFRKEGQNVTLSCEQNLNHDAMYWYRQDPGQGLRLIYYSQIVNDFQKGDIAEGYSVSREKKESFPLTVTSAQKNPTAFYLCASTEDSPNTEAFFGQGTRLTVV.

The chain combines TRBV16 with TRBJ1-5; D is unresolved. Germline V CDR1 and CDR2: KGHSY, FQNENV. The germline V and J ends were trimmed by 7 bases and 3 bases, with 16 bases remaining between them. The CDR3 has 15 amino acids. Written as DNA, the CDR3 is TGTGCCAGCATGCCCCCGGGCCCGATCAATCAGCCCCAGCATTTT. The encoded protein is CASMPPGPINQPQHF.

This chain joins TRBV5-6 and TRBJ2-2; D could derive from TRBD1 or TRBD2 (5 bases each). The V gene's germline CDR1 is SGHDT and CDR2 YYEEEE. Trimming shortened V by 1 base and J by 7 bases, and 14 bases separated the two germline ends. The CDR3 extends over 15 amino acids. CDR3 nucleotides: TGTGCCAGCAGCTTGCCGGACGGGGCGGACGGGGAGCTGTTTTTT. Translated, it gives CASSLPDGADGELFF. Full variable domain (missing parts from reference TRBV5-6 and TRBJ2-2): DAGVTQSPTHLIKTRGQQVTLRCSPKSGHDTVSWYQQALGQGPQFIFQYYEEEERQRGNFPDRFSGHQFPNYSSELNVNALLLGDSALYLCASSLPDGADGELFFGEGSRLTVL.

The chain has TRBV9 and TRBJ2-7; 8 bases agree with TRBD1. The CDR3 extends over 15 amino acids. Per the germline V gene, CDR1 is SGDLS and CDR2 is YYNGEE. V was pared by 4 bases and J by 2 bases, with 8 bases of the junction left unmatched. The CDR3 DNA is TGTGCCAGCAGCCCCGGGACAGGCAGACCCTACGAGCAGTACTTC. Encoded protein: CASSPGTGRPYEQYF.

The rearrangement uses TRBV12-5 and TRBJ1-2, with D perhaps TRBD1 (6 bases). Trimming took off 2 bases at V and 8 bases at J, with 15 bases between the two ends. Per germline, CDR1 LGHNT and CDR2 FRNRAP. The CDR3 runs to 14 residues. The CDR3 nucleotides read TGTGCTAGTGGTTTGTATCAGGGGTCGCGAGGCTACACCTTC. This codes for CASGLYQGSRGYTF. The full variable domain, rest sourced from reference TRBV12-5 and TRBJ1-2, is DARVTQTPRHKVTEMGQEVTMRCQPILGHNTVFWYRQTMMQGLELLAYFRNRAPLDDSGMPKDRFSAEMPDATLATLKIQPSEPRDSAVYFCASGLYQGSRGYTFGSGTRLTVV.

This clone was seen a few times. The chain links TRBV7-2 to TRBJ1-3; D unresolved. Trimming took off 6 bases at V and 4 bases at J, with 13 bases between the two ends. The CDR3 is 14 amino acids. Germline loops: CDR1 SGHTA, CDR2 FQGNSA. DNA for the CDR3: TGTGCCAGCAGTTTGAACAGAGTCGGAAACACCATATATTTT. Translation: CASSLNRVGNTIYF. Using reference TRBV7-2 and TRBJ1-3 for the parts outside the CDR3, the full variable domain is GAGVSQSPSNKVTEKGKDVELRCDPISGHTALYWYRQSLGQGLEFLIYFQGNSAPDKSGLPSDRFSAERTGGSVSTLTIQRTQQEDSAVYLCASSLNRVGNTIYFGEGSWLTVV.

DNA of the CDR3: TGTGCCAGCAGCGTAGGCCCCAATTCACCCCTCCACTTT. Amino acids: CASSVGPNSPLHF. The rearrangement links TRBV9 to TRBJ1-6; D is unresolved. The CDR3 sequence is 13 residues long. V lost 0 bases and J 7 bases, leaving 5 bases between the germline ends. The germline gives CDR1 SGDLS, CDR2 YYNGEE.

The chain is built from TRBV18 and TRBJ1-2; D is undetermined. Germline V gives CDR1 KGHSH, CDR2 LQKENI. CDR3 size: 17 residues. V was cut by 3 bases and J by 5 bases, with 22 bases left in between. The CDR3 DNA reads TGTGCCAGCTCACCTTTACACACCGGGTCGGCAGAATATGGCTACACCTTC. Amino acids: CASSPLHTGSAEYGYTF.

This clone was found once. V gene TRBV21-1 combines with J gene TRBJ1-2. TRBV21-1 constitutes a pseudogene. This CDR3 has 13 amino acids. In DNA, the CDR3 is TGTGCCAGCAGCAATCGGCAGGGAGGAGGCTACACCTTC. Its translation is CASSNRQGGGYTF.

The chain joins TRBV11-2 to TRBJ1-6, with unresolved D. Trimming cost V 1 base and J 9 bases, with 10 bases left between them. This CDR3 contains 14 residues. Per the germline V gene, CDR1 is SGHAT and CDR2 is FQNNGV. DNA for the CDR3: TGTGCCAGCAGCTTAGCCGTTTCGGGTTCACCCCTCCACTTT. Its translation is CASSLAVSGSPLHF.

The V call is TRBV30, the J call TRBJ1-1; a weak D match, TRBD1 (5 bases). This CDR3 comprises 15 residues. The V end was cut by 4 bases, the J end by 8 bases, with 23 bases between. Germline V gives CDR1 GTSNPN, CDR2 SVGIG (reference sequence). CDR3 DNA: TGTGCCTGGAAGCGGGGAATTGGCTCAGGGAGAGAAGCTTTCTTT. Its translation is CAWKRGIGSGREAFF.